Below are 11 T cell receptor beta chains sequenced from a single sample in a study of Tregs in tolerant kidney transplant recipients. Method: immunoSEQ multiplex PCR; TCRdb's copy keeps in-frame clones and lacks some. The sample gives around 31,000 clones, 70% to 85% of which show up once; more than 2% is in the top ten. What these receptors recognize is not known. The sample consisted of Tregs from blood cultured with allogeneic cells. These receptors all come from a human donor in good health.

The chain is built from TRBV7-2 and TRBJ2-7; D remains unclear. From germline, CDR1 is SGHTA and CDR2 FQGNSA. The CDR3 consists of 12 residues. V was trimmed by 5 bases and J by 6 bases, leaving 11 bases between them. CDR3 sequence: CASSLPLREQYF. In DNA, the CDR3 is TGTGCCAGCAGCCTCCCTCTTCGCGAGCAGTACTTC.

The chain couples TRBV14 to TRBJ2-7; TRBD2 aligns across 12 bases. The trim removed 4 bases at V and 6 bases at J, leaving 10 bases unmatched. There are 16 residues in the CDR3. Germline V gene data show CDR1 as SGHDN and CDR2 as FVKESK. Here the CDR3 DNA reads TGTGCCAGCAGCCCCCCTCGGACTAGCGGGAACGGCGAGCAGTACTTC. Amino acids: CASSPPRTSGNGEQYF.

The CDR3 spells CASSLTGYRGTEAFF. As DNA, the CDR3 is TGTGCCAGCTCGCTTACAGGATACCGGGGCACTGAAGCTTTCTTT. The V gene is TRBV18, the J gene TRBJ1-1, with D maybe TRBD1 (5 bases). CDR1 KGHSH and CDR2 LQKENI come from the germline V gene. Trimming shortened V by 6 bases and J by 4 bases, and 18 bases separated the two germline ends. The CDR3 is 15 residues long.

The chain uses TRBV12-5 and TRBJ1-2, with D unclear. CDR1 is LGHNT, CDR2 FRNRAP, per germline. This CDR3 comprises 13 residues. Trimming shortened V by 10 bases and J by 6 bases, and 18 bases separated the two germline ends. CDR3 sequence (DNA): TGTGCTATCCGACTCCCGGGAGGTCATGGCTACACCTTC. Translated, it gives CAIRLPGGHGYTF.

This clone was recorded once. The chain combines TRBV30 with TRBJ1-6; D is unresolved. The CDR3 consists of 15 residues. The V and J ends lost 2 bases and 6 bases respectively, with 14 bases between them. The V gene's germline CDR1 is GTSNPN and CDR2 SVGIG (reference sequence). CDR3 sequence: CAWSIRGAGNSPLHF. In DNA form, the CDR3 reads TGTGCCTGGAGTATACGCGGAGCTGGTAATTCACCCCTCCACTTT.

The rearrangement links TRBV5-6 to TRBJ1-4, with D perhaps TRBD1 (6 bases). Germline V lookup: CDR1 SGHDT, CDR2 YYEEEE. V shed 4 bases and J shed 5 bases, with 12 bases lying between them. The CDR3 consists of 14 residues. As DNA, the CDR3 is TGTGCCAGCAGCCCAACAGGGAGGAATGAAAAACTGTTTTTT. It specifies CASSPTGRNEKLFF. The complete variable domain, with remaining parts taken from reference TRBV5-6 and TRBJ1-4, reads DAGVTQSPTHLIKTRGQQVTLRCSPKSGHDTVSWYQQALGQGPQFIFQYYEEEERQRGNFPDRFSGHQFPNYSSELNVNALLLGDSALYLCASSPTGRNEKLFFGSGTQLSVL.

This clone showed up just once. This chain connects TRBV5-1 to TRBJ2-2; D ambiguous. The length of the CDR3 is 14 residues. Germline CDR1 reads SGHRS; CDR2 reads YFSETQ. V was cut by 4 bases and J by 2 bases, with 9 bases left in between. Here the CDR3 reads CASSGDTNTGELFF. As DNA, the CDR3 is TGCGCCAGCAGCGGAGACACTAACACCGGGGAGCTGTTTTTT.

V usage is TRBV7-8 and J usage is TRBJ1-5; tentatively, D is TRBD1 (6 bases). Germline assignment: CDR1 SGHVS and CDR2 FQNEAQ. The CDR3 runs to 17 residues. Trimming cost V 5 bases and J 1 base, with 18 bases left between them. The CDR3 spells CASSAYDQGLSNQPQHF. CDR3 bases: TGTGCCAGCAGCGCCTACGACCAGGGGTTGAGCAATCAGCCCCAGCATTTT. Together with reference TRBV7-8 and TRBJ1-5, the CDR3 gives the full variable domain: GAGVSQSPRYKVAKRGQDVALRCDPISGHVSLFWYQQALGQGPEFLTYFQNEAQLDKSGLPSDRFFAERPEGSVSTLKIQRTQQEDSAVYLCASSAYDQGLSNQPQHFGDGTRLSIL.

V and J are TRBV2 and TRBJ2-3; TRBD2 matches 8 bases. The CDR3 is made up of 14 amino acids. The V gene's germline CDR1 is SNHLY and CDR2 FYNNEI. The V gene end was trimmed by 9 bases and the J gene end by 2 bases; junction bases not matched to a gene: 7. The CDR3 DNA follows: TGTGCCAGGGGGGGGACTAGGGTCACAGATACGCAGTATTTT. It specifies CARGGTRVTDTQYF.

The CDR3 spells CASSPGQGEKLFF. The CDR3 nucleotides read TGCGCCAGCAGCCCTGGACAGGGTGAAAAACTGTTTTTT. The gene calls are TRBV4-3 and TRBJ1-4; the match to TRBD1 covers 8 bases. Germline assignment: CDR1 LGHNA and CDR2 YSLEER. This CDR3 is 13 amino acids long. J was trimmed by 7 bases and V by 4 bases; bases with no gene match: 2.

The chain is built from TRBV19 and TRBJ1-1; TRBD1 matches at 8 bases. The J segment lost 5 bases and the V segment lost 6 bases, leaving 8 bases of the junction unmatched. The CDR3 is 14 amino acids. The germline V gene has CDR1 LNHDA and CDR2 SQIVND (reference sequence). CDR3 nucleotides: TGTGCCAGTAGGCTCAGGGGGCGCGGGACTGAAGCTTTCTTT. Encoded protein: CASRLRGRGTEAFF.